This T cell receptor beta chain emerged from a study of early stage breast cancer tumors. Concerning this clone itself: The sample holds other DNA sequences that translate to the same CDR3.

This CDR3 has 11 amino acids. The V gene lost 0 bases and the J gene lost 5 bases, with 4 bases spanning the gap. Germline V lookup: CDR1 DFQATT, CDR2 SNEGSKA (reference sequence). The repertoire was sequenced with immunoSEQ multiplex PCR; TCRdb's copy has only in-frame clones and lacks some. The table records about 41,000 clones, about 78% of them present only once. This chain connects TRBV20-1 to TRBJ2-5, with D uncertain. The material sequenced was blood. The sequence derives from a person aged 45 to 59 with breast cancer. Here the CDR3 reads CSARDRETQYF. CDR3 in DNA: TGCAGTGCTAGAGACCGGGAGACCCAGTACTTC.